The 29 T cell receptor beta chains given below trace back to one sample, sequenced in a study of regulatory T cells in long-lasting Graves disease. The sample's time point: newly diagnosed GD, antithyroid drugs for less than 3 months. RNA isolated from PBMCs was used to make the TCR library. Researchers made TCR beta libraries by using iRepertoire HTBI primers and running Arm-PCR on CDR3 regions. TCRdb re-called the multiplex PCR reads through MiXCR, storing one row per CDR3 protein. This sample has about 380,000 distinct CDR3 sequences; 15% occur once, and the top ten carry about a fifth. The starting material was peripheral blood mononuclear cells (PBMCs), obtained at new diagnosis, from a patient treated with antithyroid drugs. The receptor set was obtained from a female donor with Graves disease.

This clonotype was found many times. The V gene is TRBV6-1, the J gene TRBJ2-6; TRBD2 matches at 8 bases. V dropped 8 bases and J dropped 0; count of bases not matched to a gene: 6. CDR1 and CDR2 from the germline V gene are MNHNS and SASEGT. The CDR3 extends over 16 amino acids. The DNA for the CDR3 is TGTGCCAGCTTCGGAGCGGGAGCCTCTGGGGCCAACGTCCTGACTTTC. Encoded protein: CASFGAGASGANVLTF.

There are many counts of this clonotype. The junction differs from germline at one of its ends, possibly a read error. J is TRBJ1-4 and V is TRBV11-2; D possibly corresponds to TRBD1 (6 bases). The CDR3 length is 12 residues. Germline CDR1 SGHAT, CDR2 FQNNGV. This CDR3 reads CASSHPLGQTIF. The CDR3 nucleotides read TGTGCCAGCAGCCATCCTCTTGGACAGACGATTTTT.

The genes are TRBV12-3 or TRBV12-4 and TRBJ2-1; TRBD1 matches at 7 bases. Germline trimming cut 5 bases from V and 5 bases from J; bases unmatched to any gene: 6. This CDR3 comprises 14 residues. CDR3 residues: CASSETGTDNEQFF. CDR3 in DNA: TGTGCCAGCAGTGAAACTGGGACAGACAATGAGCAGTTCTTC.

Many counts were recorded for this clonotype. CDR3 residues: CASSFTQGTDTQYF. The CDR3 DNA sequence: TGTGCCAGCAGCTTCACGCAGGGAACAGATACGCAGTATTTT. V is TRBV7-2 and J is TRBJ2-3, with D tentatively TRBD1 (5 bases). Trimming took 3 bases from V and 3 from J, leaving 10 bases between them. The CDR3 has 14 residues. CDR1 is SGHTA, CDR2 FQGNSA, per germline.

In this sample, this clonotype turned up many times. This rearrangement joins TRBV11-2 to TRBJ2-2; 12 bases match TRBD2. From germline, CDR1 is SGHAT and CDR2 FQNNGV. The V segment lost 1 base and the J segment 3 bases; nucleotides outside the gene matches: 3. The CDR3 length is 17 residues. CDR3 amino acids: CASSLVGLAGHTGELFF. As DNA, the CDR3 is TGTGCCAGCAGCTTAGTGGGACTAGCGGGCCACACCGGGGAGCTGTTTTTT.

The sample holds a few counts of this clonotype. The chain recombines TRBV19 with TRBJ2-1, with 9 bases that match TRBD2. Germline lookup yields CDR1 LNHDA and CDR2 SQIVND (reference sequence). Trimming took 3 bases from V and 3 from J; bases not matched to a gene: 3. This CDR3 is built from 15 residues. CDR3 residues: CASSIPAGGYNEQFF. DNA for the CDR3: TGTGCCAGTAGTATTCCAGCGGGGGGCTACAATGAGCAGTTCTTC.

This clonotype was recorded many times. The V and J genes are TRBV7-6 and TRBJ2-1; D not resolved. The CDR3 spans 13 residues. V was clipped by 5 bases and J by 0 bases, with 5 bases between them. Germline-derived CDR1 and CDR2 are SGHVS and FNYEAQ. CDR3 loop: CASSTSSYNEQFF. The CDR3 DNA reads TGTGCCAGCAGCACGAGCTCCTACAATGAGCAGTTCTTC.

The rearrangement joins TRBV12-3 or TRBV12-4 to TRBJ1-5; a weak D match, TRBD1 (5 bases). This CDR3 region has 18 residues. With 2 bases removed from V and 2 bases from J, the gap between germline ends came to 19 bases. CDR3 sequence reads: CASSLRLQGGVRNQPQHF. The CDR3 coding sequence is TGTGCCAGCAGTTTAAGGTTGCAGGGTGGCGTTCGCAATCAGCCCCAGCATTTT.

This chain connects TRBV11-1 to TRBJ1-2, with 8 positions matching TRBD1. Trimming cost V 8 bases and J 3 bases; bases outside gene matches: 14. Looked up from germline, CDR1 is SGHAT and CDR2 is FQDESV (reference sequence). There are 16 residues in the CDR3. The CDR3 DNA reads TGTGCCAGCTCAGAAGACCAGGGGGCGTTTCACTATGGCTACACCTTC. Its translation is CASSEDQGAFHYGYTF. The full variable domain, its missing parts supplied by reference TRBV11-1 and TRBJ1-2, is EAEVAQSPRYKITEKSQAVAFWCDPISGHATLYWYRQILGQGPELLVQFQDESVVDDSQLPKDRFSAERLKGVDSTLKIQPAELGDSAMYLCASSEDQGAFHYGYTFGSGTRLTVV.

This chain links TRBV20-1 with TRBJ2-1; D possibly corresponds to TRBD2 (5 bases). V was trimmed by 3 bases and J by 7 bases, leaving 19 bases between them. The length of the CDR3 is 15 residues. CDR1 DFQATT and CDR2 SNEGSKA come from the germline V gene (reference sequence). CDR3 bases: TGCAGTGCTAGTAATCCGGGAAGGGTTCGGAATGAGCAGTTCTTC. Its protein product is CSASNPGRVRNEQFF.

This clonotype was seen a handful of times. The V gene is TRBV30, the J gene TRBJ2-5; D is possibly TRBD1 (6 bases). In germline, CDR1 is GTSNPN, CDR2 SVGIG (reference sequence). Trimming removed 2 bases from V and 4 bases from J, with 20 bases in between. CDR3 length: 16 residues. The CDR3, as DNA: TGTGCCTGGAGTTACTGGAACCAACGGACAGTAGAGACCCAGTACTTC. This encodes CAWSYWNQRTVETQYF. The full variable domain, completed using reference TRBV30 and TRBJ2-5, is SQTIHQWPATLVQPVGSPLSLECTVEGTSNPNLYWYRQAAGRGLQLLFYSVGIGQISSEVPQNLSASRPQDRQFILSSKKLLLSDSGFYLCAWSYWNQRTVETQYFGPGTRLLVL.

The CDR3, as DNA: TGTGCCAGTATTGGGACGGAGCCCTCCTACGAGCAGTACTTC. Its translation: CASIGTEPSYEQYF. The genes are TRBV19 and TRBJ2-7, with D tentatively TRBD1 or TRBD2 (5 bases each). V was pared by 7 bases and J by 0 bases, with 13 bases between. Germline lookup yields CDR1 LNHDA and CDR2 SQIVND (reference sequence). The CDR3 sequence is 14 residues long.

Comments on this clonotype: A much larger clone lies one base from this, so it may be a read error. The chain employs TRBV11-2 and TRBJ2-7; 9 bases map to TRBD2. There are 14 residues in the CDR3. Looked up from germline, CDR1 is SGHAT and CDR2 is FQNNGV. Trimming took 0 bases from V and 8 from J; bases not matched to a gene: 5. The CDR3 is CASSLEGLASKQYF. DNA for the CDR3: TGTGCCAGCAGCTTAGAGGGACTAGCCTCCAAGCAGTACTTC.

This clonotype was picked up many times. The rearrangement joins TRBV6-1 to TRBJ2-2, with D uncertain. This CDR3 comprises 13 residues. V lost 5 bases and J lost 2, with 6 bases in between. Germline V gene data show CDR1 as MNHNS and CDR2 as SASEGT. CDR3 region: CASSRSNTGELFF. The CDR3 coding sequence is TGTGCCAGCAGTCGATCTAACACCGGGGAGCTGTTTTTT.

The V and J genes are TRBV9 and TRBJ2-1, with 9 bases aligning to TRBD2. CDR1 SGDLS and CDR2 YYNGEE come from the germline V gene. The CDR3 is 15 residues long. V shed 4 bases, J shed 8 bases, and the junction held 10 bases outside the gene matches. Written as DNA, the CDR3 is TGTGCCAGCAGCTCAAAGGAGCGGGAGGTCGATGAGCAGTTCTTC. Encoded protein: CASSSKEREVDEQFF.

This clonotype was found a few times. The chain joins TRBV6-1 to TRBJ2-2, with 8 bases aligning to TRBD2. The CDR3 has 15 residues. CDR1 is MNHNS and CDR2 is SASEGT in the germline V gene. The J segment lost 1 base and the V segment lost 6 bases, leaving 4 bases of the junction unmatched. The CDR3 DNA is TGTGCCAGCAGAACGAGCGGGGGGAACACCGGGGAGCTGTTTTTT. Its protein is CASRTSGGNTGELFF.

The rearrangement uses TRBV12-3 or TRBV12-4 and TRBJ1-1, with D possibly TRBD1 on 5 matching bases. V was cut by 6 bases and J by 3 bases, with 17 bases left in between. The CDR3 length is 15 residues. This CDR3 is CASRSTGTYHTEAFF. The CDR3 DNA follows: TGTGCCAGCAGATCGACCGGGACCTACCACACTGAAGCTTTCTTT.

The sample holds many counts of this clonotype. The genes are TRBV29-1 and TRBJ1-2; TRBD1 matches 10 bases. The CDR3 length is 15 residues. Germline V gene lookup returns CDR1 SQVTM and CDR2 ANQGSEA. The V and J ends lost 3 bases and 6 bases, in that order; junction bases with no gene match: 10. CDR3 nucleotide sequence: TGCAGCGTTGATCCCCACGGGACAGGGGATGATGGCTACACCTTC. Translating it yields CSVDPHGTGDDGYTF.

This clonotype was recorded many times. The chain couples TRBV2 to TRBJ1-6, with a possible D match to TRBD1 (5 bases). The CDR3 has 15 residues. Trimming left V 4 bases short and J 10 bases short, with 17 bases between. From germline, CDR1 is SNHLY and CDR2 FYNNEI. In DNA, the CDR3 is TGTGCCAGCAGTGGAACCTCCCAGGGACGCTCACCCCTCCACTTT. This translates into CASSGTSQGRSPLHF.

This clonotype was recorded at least ten times. This chain links TRBV7-3 with TRBJ1-1, with 8 bases identical to TRBD1. The J segment lost 5 bases and the V segment lost 1 base, leaving 6 bases of the junction unmatched. Germline-derived CDR1 and CDR2 are SGHTA and FQGTGA. There are 15 residues in the CDR3. The CDR3 sequence: CASSLNPGGSTEAFF. In nucleotides, the CDR3 is TGTGCCAGCAGCTTAAATCCAGGGGGCTCGACTGAAGCTTTCTTT.

In this sample, this clonotype turned up many times. CDR3 sequence: CAIRQGTEAFF. DNA of the CDR3: TGTGCCATCAGGCAGGGCACTGAAGCTTTCTTT. The genes are TRBV10-3 and TRBJ1-1; the D gene is possibly TRBD1 (5 bases). The CDR3 loop spans 11 amino acids. Between the trimmed V and J ends, which lost 6 bases and 4 bases, there was a span of 6 bases. Germline-derived CDR1 and CDR2 are ENHRY and SYGVKD.

This clonotype was seen many times. V gene TRBV5-1 combines with J gene TRBJ2-7; D might be TRBD1 (6 bases). Trimming removed 5 bases from V and 3 bases from J, with 18 bases in between. CDR3 size: 15 residues. The germline V gene encodes CDR1 SGHRS and CDR2 YFSETQ. CDR3 coding DNA: TGCGCCAGCAGGGAGAGGGACACTTGGTTCTACGAGCAGTACTTC. It specifies CASRERDTWFYEQYF.

The V gene is TRBV19, the J gene TRBJ1-1; D not resolved. The CDR3 covers 15 residues. Germline V gives CDR1 LNHDA, CDR2 SQIVND (reference sequence). V shed 1 base and J shed 0 bases, with 9 bases lying between them. The chain's CDR3 is CASSIGVSVNTEAFF. The CDR3, as DNA: TGTGCCAGTAGTATAGGCGTCTCCGTGAACACTGAAGCTTTCTTT.

This clonotype occurred many times. The chain carries TRBV19 and TRBJ1-2, with D perhaps matching TRBD1 (5 bases). V shed 4 bases and J shed 5 bases, with 11 bases lying between them. Germline V gene sequence: CDR1 LNHDA, CDR2 SQIVND (reference sequence). The CDR3 has 13 residues. For the CDR3, the DNA is TGTGCCAGTAGTAGCCAGGGAGGATATGGCTACACCTTC. It yields the protein CASSSQGGYGYTF. The whole variable domain, filled in from reference TRBV19 and TRBJ1-2, reads DGGITQSPKYLFRKEGQNVTLSCEQNLNHDAMYWYRQDPGQGLRLIYYSQIVNDFQKGDIAEGYSVSREKKESFPLTVTSAQKNPTAFYLCASSSQGGYGYTFGSGTRLTVV.

The V and J genes are TRBV7-3 and TRBJ2-3; perhaps TRBD2 as D (7 bases). CDR3 length: 19 amino acids. Per germline, CDR1 SGHTA and CDR2 FQGTGA. V was shortened by 5 bases and J by 1 base, with 25 bases between the two germline ends. The CDR3 sequence is CASSQYLSGRGDRTDTQYF. CDR3 DNA sequence: TGTGCCAGCAGCCAATACCTTTCGGGGAGGGGGGACCGCACAGATACGCAGTATTTT.

The chain combines TRBV20-1 with TRBJ2-5, with TRBD2 identical over 8 bases. Trimming took 4 bases from V and 1 from J; bases not matched to a gene: 8. This CDR3 comprises 15 residues. Germline-derived CDR1 and CDR2 are DFQATT and SNEGSKA (reference sequence). The CDR3 nucleotides are TGCAGTGCTAACGGGGGACTAGATATCCAAGAGACCCAGTACTTC. This sequence encodes CSANGGLDIQETQYF.

This clonotype came up a few times. This chain connects TRBV25-1 to TRBJ1-2; D remains ambiguous. V lost 6 bases and J lost 0, with 8 bases in between. CDR3 length: 13 residues. The germline CDR1 and CDR2 sequences are MGHDK and SYGVNS. The CDR3 DNA reads as TGTGCCAGCAGCTCTGTGTCTAACTATGGCTACACCTTC. Translated, it gives CASSSVSNYGYTF.

This clonotype was counted a few times. This rearrangement joins TRBV5-5 to TRBJ2-7; D is uncertain. Per the germline V gene, CDR1 is SGHKS and CDR2 is YYEKEE (reference sequence). The length of the CDR3 is 13 residues. Trimming shortened V by 3 bases and J by 2 bases, and 9 bases separated the two germline ends. The CDR3 sequence is CASSSTRTYEQYF. The DNA of the CDR3 is TGTGCCAGCAGCTCCACACGAACCTACGAGCAGTACTTC.

As DNA, the CDR3 is TGTGCCAGCAGTCTCACTCGGACAGGCAATCAGCCCCAGCATTTT. It is translated as CASSLTRTGNQPQHF. This rearrangement joins TRBV6-1 to TRBJ1-5; tentatively, D is TRBD1 (6 bases). The V gene lost 5 bases and the J gene lost 2 bases, with 13 bases spanning the gap. The CDR3 sequence is 15 residues long. Germline CDR1 and CDR2: MNHNS and SASEGT.